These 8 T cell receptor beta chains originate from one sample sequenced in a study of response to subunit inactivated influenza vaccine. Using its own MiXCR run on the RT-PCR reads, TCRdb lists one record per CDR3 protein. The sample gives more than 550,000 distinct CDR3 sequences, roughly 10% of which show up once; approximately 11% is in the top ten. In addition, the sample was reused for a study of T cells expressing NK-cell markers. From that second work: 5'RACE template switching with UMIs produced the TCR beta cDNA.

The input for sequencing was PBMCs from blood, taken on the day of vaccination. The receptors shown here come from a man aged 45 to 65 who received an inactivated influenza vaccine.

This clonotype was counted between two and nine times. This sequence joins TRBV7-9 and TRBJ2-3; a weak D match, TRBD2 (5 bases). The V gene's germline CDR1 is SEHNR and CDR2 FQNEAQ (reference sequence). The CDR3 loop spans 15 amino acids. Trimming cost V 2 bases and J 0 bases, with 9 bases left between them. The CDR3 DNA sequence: TGTGCCAGCAGCTTAAGGCTAGCAAGCACAGATACGCAGTATTTT. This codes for CASSLRLASTDTQYF.

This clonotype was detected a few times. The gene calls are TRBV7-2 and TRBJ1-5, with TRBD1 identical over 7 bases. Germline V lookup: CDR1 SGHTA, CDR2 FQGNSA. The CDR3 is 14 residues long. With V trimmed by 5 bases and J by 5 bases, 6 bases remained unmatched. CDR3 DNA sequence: TGTGCCAGCAGCCCGACAGGGTCTGATCAGCCCCAGCATTTT. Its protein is CASSPTGSDQPQHF.

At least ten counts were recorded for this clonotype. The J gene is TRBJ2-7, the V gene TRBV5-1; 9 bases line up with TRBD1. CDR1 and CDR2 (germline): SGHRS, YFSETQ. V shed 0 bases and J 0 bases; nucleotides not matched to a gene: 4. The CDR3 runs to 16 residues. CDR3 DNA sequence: TGCGCCAGCAGCTTGGGGACAGGGGTAAGCTCCTACGAGCAGTACTTC. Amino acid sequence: CASSLGTGVSSYEQYF. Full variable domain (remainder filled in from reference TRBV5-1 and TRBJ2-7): KAGVTQTPRYLIKTRGQQVTLSCSPISGHRSVSWYQQTPGQGLQFLFEYFSETQRNKGNFPGRFSGRQFSNSRSEMNVSTLELGDSALYLCASSLGTGVSSYEQYFGPGTRLTVT.

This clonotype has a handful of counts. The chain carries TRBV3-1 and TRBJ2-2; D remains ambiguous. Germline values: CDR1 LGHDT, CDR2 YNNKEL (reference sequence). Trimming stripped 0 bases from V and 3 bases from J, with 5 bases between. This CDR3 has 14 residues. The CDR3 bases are TGTGCCAGCAGCCAAGAGGGTTACACCGGGGAGCTGTTTTTT. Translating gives CASSQEGYTGELFF.

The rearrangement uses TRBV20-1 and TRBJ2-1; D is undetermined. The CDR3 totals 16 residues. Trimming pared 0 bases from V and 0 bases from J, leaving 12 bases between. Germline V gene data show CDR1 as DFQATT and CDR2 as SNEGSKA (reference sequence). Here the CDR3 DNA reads TGCAGTGCTAGAGACCCCCTCGGTCCCTCCTACAATGAGCAGTTCTTC. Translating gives CSARDPLGPSYNEQFF.

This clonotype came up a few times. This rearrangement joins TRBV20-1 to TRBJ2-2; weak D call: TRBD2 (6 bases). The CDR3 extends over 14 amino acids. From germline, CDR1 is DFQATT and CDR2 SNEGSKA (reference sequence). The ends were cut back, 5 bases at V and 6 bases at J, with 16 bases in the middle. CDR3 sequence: CSAHSQRVSGELFF. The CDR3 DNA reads TGCAGTGCTCATAGTCAGCGGGTCTCCGGGGAGCTGTTTTTT.

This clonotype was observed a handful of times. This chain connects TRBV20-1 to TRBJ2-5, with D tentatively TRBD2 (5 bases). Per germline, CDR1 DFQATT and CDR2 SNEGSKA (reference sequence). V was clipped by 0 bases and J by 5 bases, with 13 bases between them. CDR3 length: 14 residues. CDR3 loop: CSAREVTGSETQYF. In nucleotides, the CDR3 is TGCAGTGCTAGAGAGGTAACGGGGTCCGAGACCCAGTACTTC.

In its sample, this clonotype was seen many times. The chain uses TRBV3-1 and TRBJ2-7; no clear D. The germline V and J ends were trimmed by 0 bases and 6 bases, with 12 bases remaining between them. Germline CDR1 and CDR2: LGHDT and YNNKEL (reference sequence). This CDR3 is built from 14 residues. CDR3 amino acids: CASSQEGLHLEQYF. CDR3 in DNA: TGTGCCAGCAGCCAAGAGGGCCTCCACCTCGAGCAGTACTTC.